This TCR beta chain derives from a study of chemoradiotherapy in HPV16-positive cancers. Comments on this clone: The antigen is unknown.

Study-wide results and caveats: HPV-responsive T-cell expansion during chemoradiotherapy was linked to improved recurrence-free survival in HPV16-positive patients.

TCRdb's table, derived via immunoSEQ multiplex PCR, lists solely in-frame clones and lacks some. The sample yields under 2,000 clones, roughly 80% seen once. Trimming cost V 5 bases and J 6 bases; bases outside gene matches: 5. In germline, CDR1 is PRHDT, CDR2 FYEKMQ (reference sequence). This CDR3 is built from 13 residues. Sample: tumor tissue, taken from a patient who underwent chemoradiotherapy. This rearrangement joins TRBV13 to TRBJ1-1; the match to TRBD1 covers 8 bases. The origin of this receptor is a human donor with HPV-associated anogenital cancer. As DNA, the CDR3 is TGTGCCAGCAGCCCGCAGGGGGCGGCTGAAGCTTTCTTT. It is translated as CASSPQGAAEAFF.